What follows are 9 T cell receptor beta chains derived from one specimen sequenced in a study of breast tumors, draining lymph nodes, adjacent tissues. In TCRdb, the multiplex PCR reads were re-called with MiXCR into one record per CDR3 protein. The sample includes tens of thousands of distinct CDR3 sequences, roughly 57% of them seen just once. The sequencing sample was made of breast tumor tissue. These receptors were taken from a female donor with breast cancer. Some clones in this sample may be carry-over from other donors' samples.

This clonotype has a count of ten or more. The chain has TRBV7-2 and TRBJ1-2; possibly TRBD1 for D (6 bases). The CDR3 totals 14 residues. Looked up from germline, CDR1 is SGHTA and CDR2 is FQGNSA. V gave up 8 bases and J gave up 1 base, with 14 bases separating them. In DNA, the CDR3 is TGTGCCAGCGGCAGGGGCGGCCTTAACTATGGCTACACCTTC. It yields the protein CASGRGGLNYGYTF.

The V call is TRBV6-7, the J call TRBJ1-2; D remains ambiguous. TRBV6-7 belongs to the ORF category, with a function that is uncertain. Trimming shortened V by 0 bases and J by 6 bases, and 11 bases separated the two germline ends. CDR3 length: 14 amino acids. The CDR3 protein is CASSYSRSFDGYTF. CDR3 nucleotides: TGTGCCAGCAGTTACTCAAGATCGTTCGATGGCTACACCTTC.

In this sample, this clonotype turned up many times. The genes are TRBV29-1 and TRBJ2-1; perhaps TRBD1 as D (6 bases). This CDR3 has 14 amino acids. Germline V gene sequence: CDR1 SQVTM, CDR2 ANQGSEA. V shed 3 bases and J shed 7 bases, with 16 bases lying between them. CDR3 nucleotides: TGCAGCGTTGATAGTGCAGGGGTCGGGAATGAGCAGTTCTTC. This codes for CSVDSAGVGNEQFF.

This clonotype showed up just a few times. The chain has TRBV7-8 and TRBJ1-5; D is unclear. This CDR3 comprises 12 residues. Trimming left V 5 bases short and J 9 bases short, with 11 bases between. Germline V lookup: CDR1 SGHVS, CDR2 FQNEAQ. The CDR3 here is CASSPGYRPQHF. The DNA for the CDR3 is TGTGCCAGCAGCCCGGGGTACCGGCCCCAGCATTTT.

The chain links TRBV27 to TRBJ2-5; 9 bases are a match to TRBD1. Germline V lookup: CDR1 MNHEY, CDR2 SMNVEV (reference sequence). The V and J ends lost 6 bases and 5 bases, in that order; junction bases with no gene match: 7. The CDR3 is 14 amino acids. The CDR3 DNA reads TGTGCCAGCAGGGGGACAGGGACGAGGGAGACCCAGTACTTC. This gives the protein CASRGTGTRETQYF.

This clonotype was recorded at least ten times. The chain joins TRBV15 to TRBJ1-2; 12 bases line up with TRBD1. CDR1 is LNHNV, CDR2 YYDKDF, per germline (reference sequence). CDR3 length: 15 residues. Trimming removed 4 bases from V and 4 bases from J; junction bases left unmatched: 4. The CDR3 here is CATSKGQGAFYGYTF. CDR3 DNA sequence: TGTGCCACCAGCAAGGGACAGGGGGCATTCTATGGCTACACCTTC.

This clonotype was counted at least ten times. The chain combines TRBV29-1 with TRBJ1-6, with 7 bases fitting TRBD1. The CDR3 covers 12 residues. The J segment lost 8 bases and the V segment lost 5 bases, leaving 3 bases of the junction unmatched. The germline gives CDR1 SQVTM, CDR2 ANQGSEA. The CDR3 bases are TGCAGCGTTCGACAGGGAGATTCACCCCTCCACTTT. As protein: CSVRQGDSPLHF.

This clonotype was picked up many times. This chain connects TRBV18 to TRBJ2-5; possible D gene TRBD1, 5 bases. V was shortened by 3 bases and J by 3 bases, with 11 bases between the two germline ends. The CDR3 has 14 amino acids. Germline CDR1 reads KGHSH; CDR2 reads LQKENI. The CDR3 loop is CASSPPTVKETQYF. The CDR3 DNA follows: TGTGCCAGCTCACCCCCGACAGTTAAAGAGACCCAGTACTTC.

A single count supports this clonotype. The J gene is TRBJ2-1, the V gene TRBV19; D could derive from TRBD1 or TRBD2 (7 bases each). The germline V gene has CDR1 LNHDA and CDR2 SQIVND (reference sequence). V was clipped by 9 bases and J by 6 bases, with 21 bases between them. The CDR3 is 15 residues long. CDR3 nucleotide sequence: TGTGCCAGCAGGGGGGGCAGGGACACCTTCAATGAGCAGTTCTTC. Protein sequence: CASRGGRDTFNEQFF.